This T cell receptor beta chain was captured in a study of shared clonotypes between healthy human individuals. V was cut by 4 bases and J by 11 bases, with 27 bases left in between. The CDR3 is made up of 16 amino acids. Per germline, CDR1 MNHEY and CDR2 SVGAGI. Researchers divided each subset's genomic DNA evenly across several immunoSEQ plates. Clones were sequenced by immunoSEQ multiplex PCR, and TCRdb holds only the in-frame ones, with some missing. The data contain about 2,500,000 clones, roughly 92% of them singletons. This clonotype was obtained from a young man in good health. The chain links TRBV6-5 to TRBJ2-7, with D unresolved. Sequencing was done on a sample of naive CD4+ T cells sorted from blood. The subset was: CD45RA+ positively selected. CDR3 in amino acids: CASSSRRSPSYIGEYF. The CDR3, as DNA: TGTGCCAGCAGTTCTCGCCGGAGTCCTTCTTACATTGGGGAGTACTTC.